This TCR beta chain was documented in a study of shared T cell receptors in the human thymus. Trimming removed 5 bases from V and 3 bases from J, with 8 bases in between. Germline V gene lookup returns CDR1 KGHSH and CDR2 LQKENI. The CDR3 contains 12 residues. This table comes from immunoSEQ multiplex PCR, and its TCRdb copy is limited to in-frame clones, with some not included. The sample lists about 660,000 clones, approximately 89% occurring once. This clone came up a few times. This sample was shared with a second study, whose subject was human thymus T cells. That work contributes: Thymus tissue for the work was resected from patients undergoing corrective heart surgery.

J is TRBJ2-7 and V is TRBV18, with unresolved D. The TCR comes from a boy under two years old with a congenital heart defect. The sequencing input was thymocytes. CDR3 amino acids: CASSATGYEQYF. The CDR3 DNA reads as TGTGCCAGCTCAGCGACGGGCTACGAGCAGTACTTC.